At least ten counts were recorded for the clone carrying this T cell receptor beta chain. Amplification targeted TCR beta CDR3 regions from RNA transcripts. TCR CDR3 regions were first amplified by RT-PCR with HTBI primers. TCRdb reprocessed the multiplex PCR reads with MiXCR, giving one entry per CDR3 protein. Found here are around 300,000 distinct CDR3 sequences, about 15% of them singletons; the top ten hold around 25%. This entry is derived from a study of T cells in Graves' hyperthyroidism and ophthalmopathy. Stable disease denoted Graves' hyperthyroidism without ophthalmopathy progression within 18 months. The clonotype was recovered from a woman aged 25 to 39 with Graves' hyperthyroidism. The material sequenced was blood.

This chain's CDR3 is CASSLRLAGAKETQYF. The CDR3, as DNA: TGTGCCAGCAGTTTAAGGCTAGCGGGAGCGAAGGAGACCCAGTACTTC. This chain connects TRBV28 to TRBJ2-5; 10 bases match TRBD2. Germline-derived CDR1 and CDR2 are MDHEN and SYDVKM. The ends lost 2 bases at V and 5 bases at J; junction bases unmatched: 8. This CDR3 comprises 16 residues.